Listed here are 28 T cell receptor beta chains from one sample, sequenced in a study of blood T cell repertoires in COVID-19 (dated by TCRdb to the early 2020s). Library creation used the immunoSEQ multiplex PCR assay. What TCRdb holds here is the immuneACCESS table cut down to in-frame rearrangements. Part of the clones is not present; checked against another copy, under half of the missing clones reflect an unresolved V gene, and the others are unexplained. Recorded for this sample are more than 150,000 clones; around nine tenths of them occurred a single time. The ten top clones hold under 15% of the sample. The source material was peripheral blood. The source is a woman aged 70-85 years with COVID-19, enrolled during active disease.

This chain uses TRBV30 with TRBJ2-5; TRBD1 might be the D (5 bases). Germline values: CDR1 GTSNPN, CDR2 SVGIG (reference sequence). This CDR3 has 15 amino acids. V shed 0 bases and J shed 0 bases, with 11 bases lying between them. The CDR3 nucleotides are TGTGCCTGGAGTGTAGGGGCGGCGTACCAAGAGACCCAGTACTTC. Translation gives CAWSVGAAYQETQYF.

V gene TRBV6-5 combines with J gene TRBJ2-7; 8 bases line up with TRBD1. Germline V gene lookup returns CDR1 MNHEY and CDR2 SVGAGI. With V trimmed by 0 bases and J by 3 bases, 4 bases remained unmatched. This CDR3 region has 15 residues. The CDR3 nucleotides read TGTGCCAGCAGTTACTCCGGCGGACAGGGCTACGAGCAGTACTTC. The encoded protein is CASSYSGGQGYEQYF.

This sequence joins TRBV3-1 (or the pseudogene TRBV3-2) and TRBJ2-1, with 12 bases lining up with TRBD2. V lost 1 base to trimming and J lost 8 bases; unmatched junction nucleotides: 9. CDR1 and CDR2 from the germline V gene are LGHDT and YNNKEL (reference sequence). This CDR3 comprises 17 residues. CDR3 DNA sequence: TGTGCCAGCAGCCAAGGACTAGCGGGAGATTGGGTCGATGAGCAGTTCTTC. Protein sequence: CASSQGLAGDWVDEQFF.

This clone showed up just once. V is TRBV28 and J is TRBJ1-6; 8 bases agree with TRBD1. Germline CDR1 reads MDHEN; CDR2 reads SYDVKM. V trimming: 6 bases; J trimming: 2 bases; junction bases outside the gene matches: 6. There are 16 residues in the CDR3. This CDR3 is CASRAQGAAYNSPLHF. The CDR3 nucleotides are TGTGCCAGCAGGGCCCAGGGGGCGGCCTATAATTCACCCCTCCACTTT.

This chain uses TRBV11-2 with TRBJ2-7; D gene unclear. V shed 5 bases and J shed 3 bases, with 11 bases lying between them. Germline CDR1 is SGHAT and CDR2 is FQNNGV. The CDR3 length is 13 residues. CDR3 sequence reads: CASSPRPIYEQYF. CDR3 nucleotides: TGTGCCAGCAGCCCTCGCCCTATCTACGAGCAGTACTTC.

The CDR3 is CATRQAKSTDTQYF. The CDR3, as DNA: TGTGCCACCAGACAGGCGAAATCCACAGATACGCAGTATTTT. The chain employs TRBV10-3 and TRBJ2-3; tentative D call: TRBD1 (6 bases). The CDR3 is 14 residues long. Germline loops: CDR1 ENHRY, CDR2 SYGVKD. Trimming removed 10 bases at V and 2 bases at J, with 16 bases between.

The chain is built from TRBV6-1 and TRBJ1-3; a weak D match, TRBD1 (5 bases). The CDR3 loop spans 14 amino acids. V lost 7 bases and J 1 base, leaving 11 bases between the germline ends. Germline V lookup: CDR1 MNHNS, CDR2 SASEGT. The CDR3 sequence is CASTYRGSGNTIYF. In nucleotides, the CDR3 is TGTGCCAGCACCTATCGGGGGTCTGGAAACACCATATATTTT.

This clone has only a few counts. The gene calls are TRBV7-2 and TRBJ1-5; 7 bases are a match to TRBD1. V shed 1 base, J shed 4 bases, and the junction held 4 bases outside the gene matches. The CDR3 runs to 15 residues. Germline assignment: CDR1 SGHTA and CDR2 FQGNSA. CDR3 nucleotide sequence: TGTGCCAGCAGCTTAGGACAGGGTCAAAATCAGCCCCAGCATTTT. Its translation: CASSLGQGQNQPQHF.

The rearrangement links TRBV30 to TRBJ2-1, with D possibly TRBD2 on 6 matching bases. Per germline, CDR1 GTSNPN and CDR2 SVGIG (reference sequence). V was shortened by 6 bases and J by 0 bases, with 9 bases between the two germline ends. This CDR3 comprises 13 residues. CDR3 DNA sequence: TGTGCCTGTAGCGGACTCTCCTACAATGAGCAGTTCTTC. It codes for CACSGLSYNEQFF.

The chain couples TRBV4-1 to TRBJ2-1; TRBD2 might be the D (5 bases). The CDR3 totals 17 residues. The V gene's germline CDR1 is MGHRA and CDR2 YSYEKL. V shed 0 bases and J shed 1 base, with 13 bases lying between them. The CDR3 protein is CASSQDLEGLSYNEQFF. CDR3 in DNA: TGCGCCAGCAGCCAAGATCTTGAGGGTTTATCCTACAATGAGCAGTTCTTC.

J is TRBJ1-3 and V is TRBV5-1, with TRBD1 identical over 12 bases. CDR1 and CDR2 from the germline V gene are SGHRS and YFSETQ. Trimming cost V 1 base and J 3 bases; bases outside gene matches: 8. The CDR3 runs 18 residues. The CDR3: CASSLLPGQGAHGNTIYF. CDR3 in DNA: TGCGCCAGCAGCTTGCTTCCGGGACAGGGGGCGCATGGAAACACCATATATTTT.

The V call is TRBV2, the J call TRBJ1-6; no clear D. The CDR3 spans 15 residues. V was cut by 6 bases and J by 4 bases, with 13 bases left in between. Germline V gene sequence: CDR1 SNHLY, CDR2 FYNNEI. In DNA, the CDR3 is TGTGCCAGCAGCCGGGAAGGCCATTATAATTCACCCCTCCACTTT. Encoded protein: CASSREGHYNSPLHF.

The chain carries TRBV19 and TRBJ1-2, with D unresolved. The CDR3 has 13 residues. The V gene's germline CDR1 is LNHDA and CDR2 SQIVND (reference sequence). V was pared by 6 bases and J by 4 bases, with 12 bases between. This CDR3 is CASRARQIYGYTF. In DNA form, the CDR3 reads TGTGCCAGTAGGGCGAGGCAGATCTATGGCTACACCTTC.

In its sample, this clone was seen once. V and J are TRBV2 and TRBJ2-1, with 8 bases identical to TRBD2. Per germline, CDR1 SNHLY and CDR2 FYNNEI. The trim removed 6 bases at V and 7 bases at J, leaving 8 bases unmatched. The CDR3 sequence is 14 residues long. This CDR3 is CASRKREYRNEQFF. The CDR3, as DNA: TGTGCCAGCAGGAAGCGGGAGTACCGGAATGAGCAGTTCTTC.

V gene TRBV5-1 combines with J gene TRBJ2-7; 7 bases match TRBD1. The CDR3 has 19 residues. Germline V gene data show CDR1 as SGHRS and CDR2 as YFSETQ. The V segment lost 4 bases and the J segment 3 bases; nucleotides outside the gene matches: 22. The CDR3 DNA is TGCGCCAGCAGCCCTTGGCCACTCAACCGGGACAGAACTAACTACGAGCAGTACTTC. Encoded protein: CASSPWPLNRDRTNYEQYF.

The gene calls are TRBV4-1 and TRBJ2-1; 9 bases are a match to TRBD2. The length of the CDR3 is 16 residues. In germline, CDR1 is MGHRA, CDR2 YSYEKL. V dropped 0 bases and J dropped 10; count of bases not matched to a gene: 10. The DNA of the CDR3 is TGCGCCAGCAGCCAAGAGGTAGCGGGAGTAATGTCAGAGCAGTTCTTC. This gives the protein CASSQEVAGVMSEQFF.

The chain has TRBV7-6 and TRBJ2-5, with a possible D match to TRBD2 (5 bases). This CDR3 has 13 residues. The germline gives CDR1 SGHVS, CDR2 FNYEAQ. The V end lost 0 bases, the J end lost 4 bases, and 6 bases lay between the germline ends. The CDR3 bases are TGTGCCAGCAGCTTAGCGGAGGCAGAGACCCAGTACTTC. Translation: CASSLAEAETQYF.

V usage is TRBV10-3 and J usage is TRBJ2-7; 15 nucleotides line up with TRBD2. V was pared by 3 bases and J by 0 bases, with 9 bases of the junction left unmatched. CDR3 length equals 19 residues. Per the germline V gene, CDR1 is ENHRY and CDR2 is SYGVKD. The CDR3 here is CAISEGTSGRIVGSYEQYF. The CDR3 bases are TGTGCCATCAGTGAAGGGACTAGCGGGAGGATCGTTGGCTCCTACGAGCAGTACTTC.

V is TRBV3-1 (or the pseudogene TRBV3-2) and J is TRBJ2-2; 7 bases are shared with TRBD1. This CDR3 spans 16 amino acids. Germline values: CDR1 LGHDT, CDR2 YNNKEL (reference sequence). The V gene end was trimmed by 4 bases and the J gene end by 0 bases; junction bases not matched to a gene: 5. CDR3 loop: CASSRDRASNTGELFF. The CDR3 nucleotides are TGTGCCAGCAGCCGTGACAGGGCGTCGAACACCGGGGAGCTGTTTTTT.

This chain joins TRBV6-4 and TRBJ1-2; 9 bases fit TRBD1. The CDR3 length is 15 residues. V shed 4 bases, J shed 7 bases, and the junction held 10 bases outside the gene matches. Germline values: CDR1 MRHNA, CDR2 SNTAGT. The CDR3, as DNA: TGTGCCAGCAGTGCGGACAGGGGTACAACGGGTGGCTACACCTTC. This sequence encodes CASSADRGTTGGYTF.

The rearrangement joins TRBV7-2 to TRBJ2-1; no firm D call. Germline V gene sequence: CDR1 SGHTA, CDR2 FQGNSA. V was cut by 2 bases and J by 6 bases, with 5 bases left in between. The CDR3 sequence is 12 residues long. The CDR3 loop is CASSLNRNEQFF. The CDR3 nucleotides are TGTGCCAGCAGCTTAAATCGCAATGAGCAGTTCTTC.

This clone was found once. As DNA, the CDR3 is TGCGCCAGCAGCCCCCAACAGGGGGAGAACACTGAAGCTTTCTTT. It yields the protein CASSPQQGENTEAFF. The J gene is TRBJ1-1, the V gene TRBV5-1; 8 nucleotides line up with TRBD1. Trimming at V came to 4 bases and at J to 1 base, leaving 6 bases not matched to a gene. The germline CDR1 and CDR2 sequences are SGHRS and YFSETQ. CDR3 size: 15 residues.

This chain joins TRBV4-1 and TRBJ1-3; 7 nucleotides agree with TRBD1. The CDR3 is 17 amino acids. CDR1 is MGHRA and CDR2 is YSYEKL in the germline V gene. Unmatched junction bases numbered 7, after V lost 2 bases and J lost 0 bases. The CDR3 nucleotides read TGCGCCAGCAGCCAATTACAGGGGAGAGCCTCTGGAAACACCATATATTTT. This sequence encodes CASSQLQGRASGNTIYF.

This clone was counted a single time. The chain recombines TRBV6-5 with TRBJ2-5; D possibly corresponds to TRBD2 (5 bases). The CDR3 loop spans 14 amino acids. Per the germline V gene, CDR1 is MNHEY and CDR2 is SVGAGI. With 4 bases removed from V and 7 bases from J, the gap between germline ends came to 16 bases. The CDR3 DNA reads TGTGCCAGCAGTTTAAGGCGGGTCAGTGTGACCCAGTACTTC. Its protein is CASSLRRVSVTQYF.

This chain joins TRBV28 and TRBJ2-2; D is tentatively TRBD1 or TRBD2 (7 bases each). The germline V gene encodes CDR1 MDHEN and CDR2 SYDVKM. The CDR3 sequence is 11 residues long. The V gene lost 10 bases and the J gene lost 9 bases, with 12 bases spanning the gap. CDR3 coding DNA: TGTGCCACCAGGGGGGGATGGGAGCTGTTTTTT. It yields the protein CATRGGWELFF. The whole variable domain, remainder taken from reference TRBV28 and TRBJ2-2, is DVKVTQSSRYLVKRTGEKVFLECVQDMDHENMFWYRQDPGLGLRLIYFSYDVKMKEKGDIPEGYSVSREKKERFSLILESASTNQTSMYLCATRGGWELFFGEGSRLTVL.

The genes are TRBV19 and TRBJ2-1, with D perhaps matching TRBD1 (6 bases). CDR1 LNHDA and CDR2 SQIVND come from the germline V gene (reference sequence). V lost 6 bases and J lost 8, with 17 bases in between. This CDR3 has 14 amino acids. DNA for the CDR3: TGTGCCAGTAGCCCCGGACAGCACCGGGATGAGCAGTTCTTC. Translating gives CASSPGQHRDEQFF.

The chain uses TRBV4-2 and TRBJ2-1; 9 positions match TRBD2. The CDR3 loop spans 16 amino acids. The V gene end was trimmed by 0 bases and the J gene end by 4 bases; junction bases not matched to a gene: 4. The germline CDR1 and CDR2 sequences are LGHNA and YNFKEQ. In nucleotides, the CDR3 is TGTGCCAGCAGCCAAGAAAGGACTAGCGTTTACAATGAGCAGTTCTTC. Translation gives CASSQERTSVYNEQFF.

This clone was picked up a small number of times. The chain carries TRBV29-1 and TRBJ1-6, with 9 nucleotides matching TRBD1. This CDR3 has 15 amino acids. The V gene's germline CDR1 is SQVTM and CDR2 ANQGSEA. V shed 5 bases and J 7 bases; nucleotides not matched to a gene: 9. The CDR3 is CSVKMDRGLNSPLHF. The CDR3 nucleotides read TGCAGCGTTAAAATGGACAGGGGATTAAATTCACCCCTCCACTTT.